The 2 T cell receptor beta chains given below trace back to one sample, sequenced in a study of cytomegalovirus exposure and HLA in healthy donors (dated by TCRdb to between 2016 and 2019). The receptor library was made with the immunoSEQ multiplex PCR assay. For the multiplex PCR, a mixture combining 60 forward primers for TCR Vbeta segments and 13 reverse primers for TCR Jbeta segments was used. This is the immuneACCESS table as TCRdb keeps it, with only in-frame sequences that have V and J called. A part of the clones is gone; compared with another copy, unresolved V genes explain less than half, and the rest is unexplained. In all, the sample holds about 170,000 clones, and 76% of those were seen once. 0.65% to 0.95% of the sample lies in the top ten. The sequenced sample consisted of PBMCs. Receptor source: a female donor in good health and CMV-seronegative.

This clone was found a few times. CDR3 residues: CASSFSLAPDEQYF. CDR3 DNA sequence: TGTGCCAGCAGTTTTAGTCTAGCCCCAGACGAGCAGTACTTC. The chain joins TRBV27 to TRBJ2-7, with a weak D call TRBD2 (5 bases). V was pared by 3 bases and J by 5 bases, with 14 bases between. This CDR3 is 14 amino acids long. The germline gives CDR1 MNHEY, CDR2 SMNVEV (reference sequence).

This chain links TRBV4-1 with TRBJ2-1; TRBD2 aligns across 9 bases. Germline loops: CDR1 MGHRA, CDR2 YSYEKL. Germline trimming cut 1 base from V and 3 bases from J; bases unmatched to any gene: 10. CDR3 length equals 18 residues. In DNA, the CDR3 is TGCGCCAGCAGCCAAGGCCCCCCCGGCGGGGGGGGCTACAATGAGCAGTTCTTC. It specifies CASSQGPPGGGGYNEQFF.